Only a few counts were recorded for the clone carrying this T cell receptor beta chain. With 60 Vbeta and 13 Jbeta primers, the PCR was carried out. TCRdb's copy holds only in-frame clones and misses some; the assay was immunoSEQ multiplex PCR. The sample includes roughly 86,000 clones, 75% to 80% of them seen just once. The source of the sample is a study of cytomegalovirus exposure and HLA in healthy donors. Unmatched junction bases numbered 2, after V lost 1 base and J lost 7 bases. The CDR3 sequence is 15 residues long. In germline, CDR1 is LGHNA, CDR2 YSLEER. V is TRBV4-3 and J is TRBJ1-6, with 9 bases that match TRBD1. The sequence came from a female donor in good health and CMV-seronegative. Sequenced sample: PBMCs. For the CDR3, the DNA is TGCGCCAGCAGCCAAGCAACAGGGGGCAATTCACCCCTCCACTTT. It encodes CASSQATGGNSPLHF.